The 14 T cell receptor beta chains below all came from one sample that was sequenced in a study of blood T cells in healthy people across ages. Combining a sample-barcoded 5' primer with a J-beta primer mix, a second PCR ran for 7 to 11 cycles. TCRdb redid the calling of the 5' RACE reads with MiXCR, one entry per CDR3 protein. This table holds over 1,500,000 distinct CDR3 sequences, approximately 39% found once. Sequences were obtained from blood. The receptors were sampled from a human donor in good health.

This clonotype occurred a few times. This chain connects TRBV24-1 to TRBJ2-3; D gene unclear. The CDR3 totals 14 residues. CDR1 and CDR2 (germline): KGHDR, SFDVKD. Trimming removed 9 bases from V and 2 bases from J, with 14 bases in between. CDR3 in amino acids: CATGPTLNTDTQYF. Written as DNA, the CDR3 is TGTGCCACCGGACCGACTTTAAACACAGATACGCAGTATTTT.

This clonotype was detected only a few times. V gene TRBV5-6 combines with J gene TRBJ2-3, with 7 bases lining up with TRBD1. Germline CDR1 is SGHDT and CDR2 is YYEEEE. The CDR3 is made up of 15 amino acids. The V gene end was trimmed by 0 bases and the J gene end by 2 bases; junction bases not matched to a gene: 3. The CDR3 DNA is TGTGCCAGCAGCTTGGCTGGACAGGTCACAGATACGCAGTATTTT. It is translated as CASSLAGQVTDTQYF. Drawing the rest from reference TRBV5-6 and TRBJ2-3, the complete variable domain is DAGVTQSPTHLIKTRGQQVTLRCSPKSGHDTVSWYQQALGQGPQFIFQYYEEEERQRGNFPDRFSGHQFPNYSSELNVNALLLGDSALYLCASSLAGQVTDTQYFGPGTRLTVL.

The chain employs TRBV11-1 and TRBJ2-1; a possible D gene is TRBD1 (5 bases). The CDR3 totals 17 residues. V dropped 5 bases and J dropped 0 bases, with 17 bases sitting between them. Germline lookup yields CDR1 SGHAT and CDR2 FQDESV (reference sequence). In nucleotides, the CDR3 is TGTGCCAGCAGCCCTAGACAGAAGCGAAACTCCTACAATGAGCAGTTCTTC. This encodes CASSPRQKRNSYNEQFF.

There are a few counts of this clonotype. The DNA of the CDR3 is TGCGCCAGCAGACGTGGGACAGGGAATTTCCGAGAGACCCAGTACTTC. This codes for CASRRGTGNFRETQYF. The V and J genes are TRBV5-1 and TRBJ2-5, with TRBD1 matching 9 bases. With 5 bases clipped from V and 4 bases from J, the junction kept 12 bases outside the gene matches. Germline values: CDR1 SGHRS, CDR2 YFSETQ. The CDR3 is 16 amino acids.

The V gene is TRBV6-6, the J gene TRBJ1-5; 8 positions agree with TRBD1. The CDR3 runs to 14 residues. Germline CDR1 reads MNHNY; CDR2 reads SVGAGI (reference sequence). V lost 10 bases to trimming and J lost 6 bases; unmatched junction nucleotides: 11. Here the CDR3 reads CATGPGQGGQPQHF. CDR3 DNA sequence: TGTGCCACCGGGCCAGGACAGGGCGGTCAGCCCCAGCATTTT.

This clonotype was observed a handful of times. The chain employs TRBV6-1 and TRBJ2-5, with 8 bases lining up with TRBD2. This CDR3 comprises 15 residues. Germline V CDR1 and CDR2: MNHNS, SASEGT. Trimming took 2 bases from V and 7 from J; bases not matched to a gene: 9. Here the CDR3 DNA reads TGTGCCAGCAGTGAATTACCGGGAGGGAGGGGGACCCAGTACTTC. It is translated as CASSELPGGRGTQYF.

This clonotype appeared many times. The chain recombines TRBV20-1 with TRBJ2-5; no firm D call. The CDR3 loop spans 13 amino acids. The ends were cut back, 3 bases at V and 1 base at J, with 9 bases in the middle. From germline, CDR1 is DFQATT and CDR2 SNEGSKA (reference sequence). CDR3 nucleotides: TGCAGTGCTAGTATAACCGTCCAAGAGACCCAGTACTTC. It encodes CSASITVQETQYF.

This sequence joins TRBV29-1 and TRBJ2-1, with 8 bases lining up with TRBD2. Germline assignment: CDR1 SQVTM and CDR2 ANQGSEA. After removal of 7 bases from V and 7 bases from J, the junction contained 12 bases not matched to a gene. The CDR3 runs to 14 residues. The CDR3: CSAVLRGGSNEQFF. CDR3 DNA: TGCAGCGCTGTACTCCGGGGGGGTTCGAATGAGCAGTTCTTC.

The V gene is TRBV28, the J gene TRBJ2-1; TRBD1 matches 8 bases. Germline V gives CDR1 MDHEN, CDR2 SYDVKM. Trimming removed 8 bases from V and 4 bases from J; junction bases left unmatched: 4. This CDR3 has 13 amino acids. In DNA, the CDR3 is TGTGCCAGCCTCAGGGGGCGTTACAATGAGCAGTTCTTC. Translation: CASLRGRYNEQFF.

CDR3 loop: CASSFASGGARETQYF. The CDR3 DNA is TGTGCCAGCAGTTTTGCTAGCGGGGGGGCCCGGGAGACCCAGTACTTC. The genes are TRBV12-3 or TRBV12-4 and TRBJ2-5; 12 nucleotides match TRBD2. CDR3 length: 16 residues. The ends lost 3 bases at V and 5 bases at J; junction bases unmatched: 7.

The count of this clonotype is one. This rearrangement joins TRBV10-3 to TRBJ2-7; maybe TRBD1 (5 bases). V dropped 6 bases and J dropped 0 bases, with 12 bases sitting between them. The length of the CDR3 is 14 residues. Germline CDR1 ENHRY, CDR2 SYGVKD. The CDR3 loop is CAIRDMSNSYEQYF. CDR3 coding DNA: TGTGCCATCAGGGACATGTCGAACTCCTACGAGCAGTACTTC.

The chain's CDR3 is CAISEVAGGDTQYF. The DNA for the CDR3 is TGTGCCATCAGTGAGGTGGCAGGGGGCGATACCCAGTACTTC. This chain uses TRBV10-3 with TRBJ2-5; TRBD1 matches at 8 bases. The CDR3 has 14 amino acids. J was trimmed by 8 bases and V by 2 bases; bases with no gene match: 7. Germline loops: CDR1 ENHRY, CDR2 SYGVKD.

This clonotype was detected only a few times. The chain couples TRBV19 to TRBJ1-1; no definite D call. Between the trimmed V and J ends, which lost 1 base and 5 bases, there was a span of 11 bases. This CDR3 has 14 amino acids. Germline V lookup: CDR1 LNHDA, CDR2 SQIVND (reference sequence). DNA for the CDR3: TGTGCCAGTAGTATAGGCCGAACGGGAACTGAAGCTTTCTTT. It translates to CASSIGRTGTEAFF.

The CDR3 nucleotides are TGTGCCACCAGCACCGCCGGCAGGTTTAATCAGCCCCAGCATTTT. Protein sequence: CATSTAGRFNQPQHF. This sequence joins TRBV15 and TRBJ1-5, with D unclear. This CDR3 has 15 residues. V lost 4 bases, J lost 4 bases, and 14 bases lay in between. Germline loops: CDR1 LNHNV, CDR2 YYDKDF (reference sequence).